The rows below give T cell receptor beta chains drawn from one sample of a study of spatial heterogeneity in lung cancer. Using its own MiXCR run on the 5' RACE reads, TCRdb lists one record per CDR3 protein. The sample lists more than 60,000 distinct CDR3 sequences; about 6.6% were seen once. Source: PBMCs, taken at surgery. Receptor source: a female donor with early-stage non-small cell lung cancer. The CDR3 runs from the conserved cysteine through the conserved F or W. Each record gives: V gene, clone size, CDR3 length, CDR3 protein. Expanded clones get a size class; other rows say once, few or many, or leave the size out.

TRBV7-3,NA,20,CASSLSPPGRRGRPGTEAFF
TRBV5-1,NA,15,CASSLTMSSGNTIYF
TRBV7-9,many,14,CASSKQGTGNTIYF
TRBV19,many,14,CASSGTGGNQPQHF
TRBV7-6,NA,17,CASSLVAGGAWGETQYF
TRBV7-9,many,12,CASSSPNTEAFF
TRBV5-1,many,15,CASSRDRSSYNEQFF
TRBV5-1,NA,15,CASSPDSRRTYERYF
TRBV6-5,many,15,CASSPRTLLQETQYF
TRBV12-3/TRBV12-4,many,12,CASSTQIFQAFF
TRBV12-3/TRBV12-4,many,15,CASSLGDGGVTEAFF
TRBV5-6,NA,15,CVSSLNRAGNTEAFF
TRBV28,NA,15,CASSLASGPSYEQYF
TRBV7-2,many,14,CATALGLAGTTQYF
TRBV9,many,13,CASSVVGANVLTF
TRBV12-3/TRBV12-4,NA,15,CASSLQGTASGELFF
TRBV29-1,many,12,CSVPSTLDTQYF
TRBV7-2,many,15,CASSTGLAELGEQFF
TRBV5-4,few,13,CASSLGIQGEQYF
TRBV12-3/TRBV12-4,NA,15,CASSLVGRPTDTQYF